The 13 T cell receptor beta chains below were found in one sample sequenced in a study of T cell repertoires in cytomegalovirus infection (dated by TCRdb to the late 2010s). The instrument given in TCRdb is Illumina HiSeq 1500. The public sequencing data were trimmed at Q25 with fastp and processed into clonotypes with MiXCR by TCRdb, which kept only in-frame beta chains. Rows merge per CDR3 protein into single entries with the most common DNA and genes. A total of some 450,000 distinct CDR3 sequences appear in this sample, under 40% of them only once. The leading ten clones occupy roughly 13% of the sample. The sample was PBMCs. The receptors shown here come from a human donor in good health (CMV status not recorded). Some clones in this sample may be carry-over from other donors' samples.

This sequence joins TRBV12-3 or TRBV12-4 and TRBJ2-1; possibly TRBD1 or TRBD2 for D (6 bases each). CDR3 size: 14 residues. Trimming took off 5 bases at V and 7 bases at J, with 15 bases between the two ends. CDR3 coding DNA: TGTGCCAGCAGTGCCATGGGGGCGGGGAATGAGCAGTTCTTC. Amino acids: CASSAMGAGNEQFF.

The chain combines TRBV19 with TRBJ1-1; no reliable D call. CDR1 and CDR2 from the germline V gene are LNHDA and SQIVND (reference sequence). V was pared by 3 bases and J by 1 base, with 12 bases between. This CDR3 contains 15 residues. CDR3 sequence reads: CASSIPTRPNTEAFF. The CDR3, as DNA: TGTGCCAGTAGTATTCCGACGCGTCCGAACACTGAAGCTTTCTTT.

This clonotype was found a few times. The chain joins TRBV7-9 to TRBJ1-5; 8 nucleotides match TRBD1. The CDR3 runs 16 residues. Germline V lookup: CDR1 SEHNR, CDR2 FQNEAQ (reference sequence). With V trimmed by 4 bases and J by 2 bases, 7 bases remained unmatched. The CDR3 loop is CASSSWTGKGNQPQHF. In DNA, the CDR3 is TGTGCCAGCAGCTCGTGGACAGGGAAGGGCAATCAGCCCCAGCATTTT.

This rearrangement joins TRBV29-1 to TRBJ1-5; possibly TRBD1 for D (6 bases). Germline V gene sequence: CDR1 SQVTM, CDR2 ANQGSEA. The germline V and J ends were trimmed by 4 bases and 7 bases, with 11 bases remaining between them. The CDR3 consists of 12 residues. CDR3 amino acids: CSVGGGGQPQHF. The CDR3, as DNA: TGCAGCGTTGGGGGGGGGGGCCAGCCCCAGCATTTT. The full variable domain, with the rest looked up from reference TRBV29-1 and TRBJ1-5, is SAVISQKPSRDICQRGTSLTIQCQVDSQVTMMFWYRQQPGQSLTLIATANQGSEATYESGFVIDKFPISRPNLTFSTLTVSNMSPEDSSIYLCSVGGGGQPQHFGDGTRLSIL.

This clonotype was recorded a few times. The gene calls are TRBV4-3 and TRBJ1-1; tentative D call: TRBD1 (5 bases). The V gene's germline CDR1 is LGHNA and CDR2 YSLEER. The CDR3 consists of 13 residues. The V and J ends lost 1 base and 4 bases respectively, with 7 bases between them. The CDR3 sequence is CASSQVQGTEAFF. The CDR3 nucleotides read TGCGCCAGCAGCCAAGTCCAGGGCACTGAAGCTTTCTTT.

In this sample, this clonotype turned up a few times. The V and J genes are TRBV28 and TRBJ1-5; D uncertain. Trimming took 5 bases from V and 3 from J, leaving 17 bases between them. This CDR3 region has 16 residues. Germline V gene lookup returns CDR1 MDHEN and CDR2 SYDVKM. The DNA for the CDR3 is TGTGCCAGCAGTAGTTTAAGACGGGGTATCAATCAGCCCCAGCATTTT. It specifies CASSSLRRGINQPQHF.

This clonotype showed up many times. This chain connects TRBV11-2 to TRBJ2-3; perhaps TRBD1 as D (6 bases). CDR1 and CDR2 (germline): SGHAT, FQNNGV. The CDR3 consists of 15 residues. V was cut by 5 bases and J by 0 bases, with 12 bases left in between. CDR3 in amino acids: CASSQTGLSTDTQYF. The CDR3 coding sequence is TGTGCCAGCAGCCAAACAGGGCTAAGCACAGATACGCAGTATTTT. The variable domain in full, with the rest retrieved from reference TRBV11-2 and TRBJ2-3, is EAGVAQSPRYKIIEKRQSVAFWCNPISGHATLYWYQQILGQGPKLLIQFQNNGVVDDSQLPKDRFSAERLKGVDSTLKIQPAKLEDSAVYLCASSQTGLSTDTQYFGPGTRLTVL.

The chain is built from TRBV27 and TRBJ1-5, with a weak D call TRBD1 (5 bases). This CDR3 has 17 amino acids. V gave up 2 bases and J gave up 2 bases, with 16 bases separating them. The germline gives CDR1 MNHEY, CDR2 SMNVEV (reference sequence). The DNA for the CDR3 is TGTGCCAGCAGTTTAGTGGGGCGAAGGACACGCAATCAGCCCCAGCATTTT. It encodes CASSLVGRRTRNQPQHF.

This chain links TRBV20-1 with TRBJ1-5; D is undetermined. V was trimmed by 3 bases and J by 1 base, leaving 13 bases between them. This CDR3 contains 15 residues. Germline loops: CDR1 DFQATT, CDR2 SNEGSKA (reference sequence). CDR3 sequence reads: CSASVGKGSNQPQHF. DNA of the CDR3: TGCAGTGCTAGTGTGGGGAAAGGGAGCAATCAGCCCCAGCATTTT.

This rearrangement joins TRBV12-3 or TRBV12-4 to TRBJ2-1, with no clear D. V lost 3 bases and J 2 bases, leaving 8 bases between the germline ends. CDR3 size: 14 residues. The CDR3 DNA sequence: TGTGCCAGCAGTTTCCAGATTACCTACAATGAGCAGTTCTTC. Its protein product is CASSFQITYNEQFF.

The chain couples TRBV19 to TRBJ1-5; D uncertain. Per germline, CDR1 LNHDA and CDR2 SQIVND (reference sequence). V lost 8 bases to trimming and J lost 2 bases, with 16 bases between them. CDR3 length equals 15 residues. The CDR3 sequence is CASHTDGVGNQPQHF. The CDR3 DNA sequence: TGTGCCAGTCATACAGATGGGGTGGGCAATCAGCCCCAGCATTTT. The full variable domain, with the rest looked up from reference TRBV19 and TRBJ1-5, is DGGITQSPKYLFRKEGQNVTLSCEQNLNHDAMYWYRQDPGQGLRLIYYSQIVNDFQKGDIAEGYSVSREKKESFPLTVTSAQKNPTAFYLCASHTDGVGNQPQHFGDGTRLSIL.

In DNA form, the CDR3 reads TGTGCCACCAGTGATGGGATTCTTGGCTCACCCCTCCACTTT. Translated: CATSDGILGSPLHF. The V gene is TRBV24-1, the J gene TRBJ1-6; D uncertain. Trimming pared 3 bases from V and 10 bases from J, leaving 12 bases between. CDR3 length: 14 amino acids. The germline V gene encodes CDR1 KGHDR and CDR2 SFDVKD.

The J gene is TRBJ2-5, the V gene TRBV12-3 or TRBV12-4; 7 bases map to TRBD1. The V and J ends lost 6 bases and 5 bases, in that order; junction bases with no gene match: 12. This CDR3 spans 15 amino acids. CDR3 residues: CASSFPTGKVETQYF. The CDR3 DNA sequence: TGTGCCAGCAGCTTTCCGACAGGGAAGGTCGAGACCCAGTACTTC.